The subject of this entry is one T cell receptor beta chain. The antigen remains unidentified. Autoimmune disease history or systemic immunosuppression was exclusionary. TCRdb's copy holds only in-frame clones and misses some; the assay was immunoSEQ multiplex PCR. The repertoire includes about 29,000 clones, nearly 95% of them detected once, and 9.4% sits in the top ten. These data belong to a study of OX40 agonist ivuxolimab in advanced cancers. The wider study: Every 2 weeks, patients received ivuxolimab intravenously, dosed at 0.01 to 10 mg/kg. A male proportion of 82.7% was recorded, with mean age about 54 years and range 23 to 79.

Study-wide results and limits: Expanded peripheral T-cell antigen specificity went undetermined.

The ends were cut back, 4 bases at V and 9 bases at J, with 9 bases in the middle. The CDR3 is made up of 11 amino acids. Germline V gene sequence: CDR1 SGHVS, CDR2 FQNEAQ. This TCR was recovered from an adult with an advanced solid tumor such as melanoma, head and neck, liver or kidney cancer. This sequence joins TRBV7-8 and TRBJ2-5; D ambiguous. This material consisted of CD4+ or CD8+ T cells sorted from blood, taken in a trial of the OX40 agonist ivuxolimab. The CDR3 loop is CASSSDMPQYF. CDR3 nucleotide sequence: TGTGCCAGCAGCTCCGATATGCCCCAGTACTTC.